This T cell receptor (beta chain) originates from a study of OX40 agonist ivuxolimab in advanced cancers. Libraries were prepared by immunoSEQ multiplex PCR; TCRdb keeps only in-frame clonotypes and omits some of them. Among under 45,000 clones, roughly four fifths were seen once, and the ten largest hold about 2.7%. The CDR3 consists of 14 residues. CDR1 is SGHRS, CDR2 YFSETQ, per germline. V lost 0 bases and J lost 4, with 10 bases in between. The chain employs TRBV5-1 and TRBJ1-2; D perhaps matches TRBD1 (6 bases). The input for sequencing was CD4+ or CD8+ T cells sorted from blood, taken in a trial of the OX40 agonist ivuxolimab. The TCR comes from an adult with an advanced solid tumor such as melanoma, head and neck, liver or kidney cancer. CDR3 sequence reads: CASSLGTEGYGYTF. DNA for the CDR3: TGCGCCAGCAGCTTGGGGACAGAGGGCTATGGCTACACCTTC. Filled out from reference TRBV5-1 and TRBJ1-2, the complete variable domain reads KAGVTQTPRYLIKTRGQQVTLSCSPISGHRSVSWYQQTPGQGLQFLFEYFSETQRNKGNFPGRFSGRQFSNSRSEMNVSTLELGDSALYLCASSLGTEGYGYTFGSGTRLTVV.